A selection of T cell receptor beta chains follows, all from one sample in a study of brain T cells in children with intractable seizures. Libraries were prepared by immunoSEQ multiplex PCR; TCRdb keeps only in-frame clonotypes and omits some of them. The sample consists of 88,000 or so clones, approximately 89% of them appearing once. The input for sequencing was peripheral blood, taken at surgery. These receptors all stem from a girl aged 2-10 years with Rasmussen encephalitis and intractable seizures. CDR3s leave out the opening cysteine and the closing phenylalanine or tryptophan. The order of the fields is V gene, J gene, CDR3 protein.

>TRBV10-3|TRBJ2-7
AISEGSSYEQY
>TRBV12-5|TRBJ1-6
ASGPAGSPLH
>TRBV7-9|TRBJ2-3
ASTPGQGADTQY
>TRBV6-5|TRBJ1-2
ASTGSSNYGYT
>TRBV27|TRBJ2-7
ASSLASNYEQY
>TRBV28|TRBJ2-5
ASNPGLLRGETQY
>TRBV3-1/TRBV3-2|TRBJ2-1
ASSHSTGGGAYNEQF
>TRBV15|TRBJ2-1
ATSKTRMAYNEQF
>TRBV19|TRBJ1-1
ASSIGPTGGRSEAF
>TRBV5-1|TRBJ2-7
ASSLGDRARGEQY
>TRBV6-5|TRBJ2-1
ASRKDRVSYNEQF
>TRBV6-1|TRBJ2-6
ASSDSGGVSGANVLT
>TRBV19|TRBJ2-1
ASSMTSGRNEQF
>TRBV30|TRBJ1-4
AWSQQPNEKLF
>TRBV9|TRBJ1-1
ASSPQGRWTEAF
>TRBV27|TRBJ2-7
ASSLAGNYEQY